This T cell receptor beta chain stems from a study of CD8+CD57+ T cells in acquired aplastic anemia. Study in general: On average, sorted CD4+ and CD8+ cells gave roughly 2.9 ug of DNA.

The sequenced patients had an expansion of CD8+CD57+ cells seen by flow cytometry. Every patient had severe acquired aplastic anemia. Patients had undergone no therapy by the time their blood was sampled. Genomic DNA templated the TCR beta VDJ and CDR3 profiling. TCRdb ran MiXCR on the reads and lists one entry per CDR3 protein. Here the sample spans about 240,000 distinct CDR3 sequences, around 45% being singletons. Broader study findings: Patients and controls had in common 25 to 35 CD8+ CDR3 sequences.

This clonotype was seen a handful of times. Antigen unknown. Germline CDR1 SGDLS, CDR2 YYNGEE. Germline trimming cut 2 bases from V and 3 bases from J; bases unmatched to any gene: 8. The CDR3 consists of 15 residues. Sequencing input: sorted CD4+, CD8+, or CD8+CD57+ T cells (not recorded which) from PBMCs. V and J are TRBV9 and TRBJ2-7, with TRBD2 identical over 7 bases. The sequence was obtained from a human donor with aplastic anemia. Written as DNA, the CDR3 is TGTGCCAGCAGCGTGGGGAGCGGGGCCCTCTACGAGCAGTACTTC. Protein product: CASSVGSGALYEQYF. Using reference TRBV9 and TRBJ2-7 for the parts outside the CDR3, the full variable domain is DSGVTQTPKHLITATGQRVTLRCSPRSGDLSVYWYQQSLDQGLQFLIQYYNGEERAKGNILERFSAQQFPDLHSELNLSSLELGDSALYFCASSVGSGALYEQYFGPGTRLTVT.